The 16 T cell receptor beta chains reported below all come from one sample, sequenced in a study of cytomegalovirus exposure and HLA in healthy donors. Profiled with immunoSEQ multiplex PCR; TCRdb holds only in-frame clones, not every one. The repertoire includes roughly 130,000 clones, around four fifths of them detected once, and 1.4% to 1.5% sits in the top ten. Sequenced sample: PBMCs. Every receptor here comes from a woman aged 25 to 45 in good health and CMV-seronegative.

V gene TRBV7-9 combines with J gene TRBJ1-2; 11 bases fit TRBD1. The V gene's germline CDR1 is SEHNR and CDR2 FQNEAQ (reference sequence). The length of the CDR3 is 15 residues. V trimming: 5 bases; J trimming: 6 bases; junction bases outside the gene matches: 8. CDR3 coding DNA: TGTGCCAGCAGCCCTTCTGGGACAGGGGGTAATGGCTACACCTTC. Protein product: CASSPSGTGGNGYTF.

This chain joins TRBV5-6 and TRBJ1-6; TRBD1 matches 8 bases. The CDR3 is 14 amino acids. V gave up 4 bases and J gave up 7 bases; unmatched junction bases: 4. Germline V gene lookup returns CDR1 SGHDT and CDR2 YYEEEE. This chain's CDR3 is CASSVYRGNSPLHF. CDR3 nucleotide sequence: TGTGCCAGCAGCGTCTACAGGGGGAATTCACCCCTCCACTTT.

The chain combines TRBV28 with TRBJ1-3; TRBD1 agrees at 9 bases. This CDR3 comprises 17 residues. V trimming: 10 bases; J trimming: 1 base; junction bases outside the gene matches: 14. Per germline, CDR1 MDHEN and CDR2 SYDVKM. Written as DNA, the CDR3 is TGTGCCACCACCTACAGGGGGCCCTACGGGTCTGGAAACACCATATATTTT. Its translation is CATTYRGPYGSGNTIYF.

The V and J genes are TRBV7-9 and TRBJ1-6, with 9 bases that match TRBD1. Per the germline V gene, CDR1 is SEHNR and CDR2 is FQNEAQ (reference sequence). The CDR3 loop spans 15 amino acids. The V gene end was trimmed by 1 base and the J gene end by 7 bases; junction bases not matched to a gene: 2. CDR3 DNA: TGTGCCAGCAGCTTAGGGACAGGGGTAAATTCACCCCTCCACTTT. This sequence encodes CASSLGTGVNSPLHF.

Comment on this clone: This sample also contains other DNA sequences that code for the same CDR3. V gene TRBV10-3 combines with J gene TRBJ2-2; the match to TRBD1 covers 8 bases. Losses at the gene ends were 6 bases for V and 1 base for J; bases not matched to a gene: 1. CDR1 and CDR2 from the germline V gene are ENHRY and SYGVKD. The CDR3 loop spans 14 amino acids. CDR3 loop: CAIRGTGNTGELFF. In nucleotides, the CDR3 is TGTGCCATCAGGGGGACAGGGAACACCGGGGAGCTGTTTTTT.

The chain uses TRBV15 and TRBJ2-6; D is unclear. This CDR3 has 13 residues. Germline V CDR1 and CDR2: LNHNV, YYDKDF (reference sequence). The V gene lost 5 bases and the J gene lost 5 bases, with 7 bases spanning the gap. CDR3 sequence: CATSRQRANVLTF. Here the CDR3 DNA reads TGTGCCACCAGCCGACAAAGGGCCAACGTCCTGACTTTC.

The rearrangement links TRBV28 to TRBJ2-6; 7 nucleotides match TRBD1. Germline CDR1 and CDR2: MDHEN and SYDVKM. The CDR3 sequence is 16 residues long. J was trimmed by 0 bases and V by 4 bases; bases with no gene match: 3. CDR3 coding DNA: TGTGCCAGCAGTTCAAGGGACAGCTCTGGGGCCAACGTCCTGACTTTC. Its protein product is CASSSRDSSGANVLTF.

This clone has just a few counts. CDR3 in amino acids: CASSLTSWEQFF. In nucleotides, the CDR3 is TGCGCCAGCAGCTTGACTAGTTGGGAGCAGTTCTTC. This chain links TRBV5-1 with TRBJ2-1; D is perhaps TRBD2 (5 bases). Germline V gene data show CDR1 as SGHRS and CDR2 as YFSETQ. The CDR3 sequence is 12 residues long. Trimming took 1 base from V and 10 from J, leaving 9 bases between them.

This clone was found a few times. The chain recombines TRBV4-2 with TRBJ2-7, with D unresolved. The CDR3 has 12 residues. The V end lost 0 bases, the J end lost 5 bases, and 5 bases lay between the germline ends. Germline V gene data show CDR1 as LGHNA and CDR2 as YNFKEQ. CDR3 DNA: TGTGCCAGCAGCCAAGACTACCACGAGCAGTACTTC. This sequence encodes CASSQDYHEQYF.

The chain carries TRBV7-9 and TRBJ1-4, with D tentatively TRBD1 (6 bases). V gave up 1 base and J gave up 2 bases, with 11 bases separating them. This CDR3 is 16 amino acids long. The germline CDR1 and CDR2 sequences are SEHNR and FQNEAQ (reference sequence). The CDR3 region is CASSLGVGATNEKLFF. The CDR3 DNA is TGTGCCAGCAGCTTAGGTGTGGGGGCTACTAATGAAAAACTGTTTTTT.

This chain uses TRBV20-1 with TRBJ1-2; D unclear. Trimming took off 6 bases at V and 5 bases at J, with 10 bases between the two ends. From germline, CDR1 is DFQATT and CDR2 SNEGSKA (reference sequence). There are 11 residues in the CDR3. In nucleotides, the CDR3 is TGCAGTGCCGCAGGCTTTTATGGCTACACCTTC. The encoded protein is CSAAGFYGYTF.

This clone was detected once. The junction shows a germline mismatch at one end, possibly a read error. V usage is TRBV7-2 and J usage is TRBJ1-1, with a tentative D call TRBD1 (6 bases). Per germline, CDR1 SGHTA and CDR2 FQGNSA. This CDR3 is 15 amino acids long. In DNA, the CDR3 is TGTGCCAGCAGCTTAACTCCAGGGGTGAACACTGAAGCTTCCTTT. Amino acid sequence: CASSLTPGVNTEASF.

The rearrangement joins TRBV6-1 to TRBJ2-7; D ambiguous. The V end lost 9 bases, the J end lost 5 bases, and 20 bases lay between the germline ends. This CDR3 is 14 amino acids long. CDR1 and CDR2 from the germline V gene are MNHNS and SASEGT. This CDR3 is CASNLMAVGHEQYF. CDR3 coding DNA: TGTGCCAGTAACCTTATGGCGGTTGGTCACGAGCAGTACTTC.

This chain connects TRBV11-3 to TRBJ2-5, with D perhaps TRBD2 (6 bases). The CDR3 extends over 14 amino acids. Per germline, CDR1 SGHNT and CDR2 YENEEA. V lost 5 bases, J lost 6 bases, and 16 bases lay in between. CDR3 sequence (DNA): TGTGCCAGCAGCCCCCCCCGGGGCGGGAAGACCCAGTACTTC. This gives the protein CASSPPRGGKTQYF.

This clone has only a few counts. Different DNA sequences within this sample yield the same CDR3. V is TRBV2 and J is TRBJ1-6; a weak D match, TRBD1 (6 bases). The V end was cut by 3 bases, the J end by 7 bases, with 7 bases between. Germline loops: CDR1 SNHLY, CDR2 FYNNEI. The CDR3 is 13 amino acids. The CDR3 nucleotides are TGTGCCAGCAGTGACAGGGGAAATTCACCCCTCCACTTT. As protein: CASSDRGNSPLHF.

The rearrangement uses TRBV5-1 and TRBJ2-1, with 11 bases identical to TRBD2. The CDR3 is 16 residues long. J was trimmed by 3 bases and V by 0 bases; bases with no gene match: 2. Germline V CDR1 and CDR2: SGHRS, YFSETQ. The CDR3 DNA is TGCGCCAGCAGCTTGGGACTAGCGGGGATCTACAATGAGCAGTTCTTC. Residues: CASSLGLAGIYNEQFF.